This entry describes one TCR beta chain. Its target is unknown. PCR employed 60 Vbeta and 13 Jbeta primers. Clones were read by immunoSEQ multiplex PCR, and TCRdb kept only the in-frame ones, dropping some. Here the sample spans roughly 180,000 clones, around four fifths being singletons. V lost 8 bases and J lost 1; bases outside the gene matches: 4. The CDR3 sequence is 13 residues long. The germline CDR1 and CDR2 sequences are GTSNPN and SVGIG (reference sequence). The data are from a study of cytomegalovirus exposure and HLA in healthy donors. Findings of the study overall: Accurate predictions that matched the HLA-A and HLA-B alleles of most subjects were reportedly made from TCR beta sequences. Sequencing probably produced one cluster of sequence variants that were highly shared. Roughly even sequencing depth across donors was the assumption behind the presence/absence analyses. V- and J-gene trimming of TCR beta was linked (in a later analysis) to a missense DCLRE1C variant.

The origin of this receptor is a man between 18 and 35 years old in good health and CMV-seronegative. The genes are TRBV30 and TRBJ1-1; TRBD1 agrees at 10 bases. Material: PBMCs. For the CDR3, the DNA is TGTGCCAGCCGGGACAGGGGGAACACTGAAGCTTTCTTT. Amino acids: CASRDRGNTEAFF.